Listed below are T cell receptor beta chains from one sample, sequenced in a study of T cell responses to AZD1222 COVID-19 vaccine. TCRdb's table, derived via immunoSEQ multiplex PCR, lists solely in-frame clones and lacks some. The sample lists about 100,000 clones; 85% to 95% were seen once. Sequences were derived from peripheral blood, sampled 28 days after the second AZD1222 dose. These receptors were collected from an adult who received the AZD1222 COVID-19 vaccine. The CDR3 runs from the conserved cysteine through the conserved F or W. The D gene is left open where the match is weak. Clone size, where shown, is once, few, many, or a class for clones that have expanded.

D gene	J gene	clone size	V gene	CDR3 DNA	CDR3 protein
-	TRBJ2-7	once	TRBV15	TGTGCCACCAGCAGAGTCCCAGGGGAATACGAGCAGTACTTC	CATSRVPGEYEQYF
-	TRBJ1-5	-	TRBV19	TGTGCCAGTAATTCGGGGGTAAGCAATCAGCCCCAGCATTTT	CASNSGVSNQPQHF
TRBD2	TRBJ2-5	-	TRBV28	TGTGCCAGTACCTCCCGGGGGGAAATCCGTGGGGAGACCCAGTACTTC	CASTSRGEIRGETQYF
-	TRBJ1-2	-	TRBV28	TGTGCCAGCAGGGCACTACAGGGAGTAAGCTATGGCTACACCTTC	CASRALQGVSYGYTF
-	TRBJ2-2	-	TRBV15	TGTGCCACCAGAAGTCACTTAGTCAACACCGGGGAGCTGTTTTTT	CATRSHLVNTGELFF
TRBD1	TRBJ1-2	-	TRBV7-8	TGTGCCAGCGGTGCCGGGACAGGGGGAGTAAATGGCTACACCTTC	CASGAGTGGVNGYTF
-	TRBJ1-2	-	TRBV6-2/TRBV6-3	TGTGCCAGCAGCTCCACAGAGAACTATGGCTACACCTTC	CASSSTENYGYTF
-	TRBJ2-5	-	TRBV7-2	TGTGCCAGCAGCCCACAGGGTCGGGATGGGGAGACCCAGTACTTC	CASSPQGRDGETQYF
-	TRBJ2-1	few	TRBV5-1	TGCGCCAGCAGCAACCGGGAGTCCTTACTCTACAATGAGCAGTTCTTC	CASSNRESLLYNEQFF
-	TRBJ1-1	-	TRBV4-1	TGCGCCAGCAGCCTCGCAGAAACAGCACTATCTGAAGCTTTCTTT	CASSLAETALSEAFF
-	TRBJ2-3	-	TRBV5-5	TGTGCCAGCAGCCTGACAGGACATAGCACAGATACGCAGTATTTT	CASSLTGHSTDTQYF
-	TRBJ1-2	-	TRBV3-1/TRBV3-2	TGTGCCAGCAGGTCAGAGGGGGTGGATTATGGCTACACCTTC	CASRSEGVDYGYTF
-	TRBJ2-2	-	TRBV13	TGTGCCAGCAGCTTAAGCAGGGGCAACGGGGAGCTGTTTTTT	CASSLSRGNGELFF
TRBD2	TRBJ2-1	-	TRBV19	TGTGCCAGTACCACCGGGACTAGCGGCTACAATGAGCAGTTCTTC	CASTTGTSGYNEQFF
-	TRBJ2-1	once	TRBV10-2	TGCGCCAGCAGTGAGAAGGGTATTAACCTGTTCTTC	CASSEKGINLFF
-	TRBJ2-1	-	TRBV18	TGTGCCAGCTCACCCCCGGGGGCTCGGGGTAATGAGCAGTTCTTC	CASSPPGARGNEQFF
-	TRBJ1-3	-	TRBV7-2	TGTGCCAGCAGCTTAGCGCCCGTGCGCATGGGAAACACCATATATTTT	CASSLAPVRMGNTIYF
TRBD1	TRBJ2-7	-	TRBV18	TGTGCCAGCTCACAGGACAGGGGGAACTCCTACGAGCAGTACTTC	CASSQDRGNSYEQYF
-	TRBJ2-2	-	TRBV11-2	TGTGCCAGCAGCTTAGGATCGGAGTCGGGGACCGGGGAGCTGTTTTTT	CASSLGSESGTGELFF
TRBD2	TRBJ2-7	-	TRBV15	TGTGCCACCAGACTAACTAGCGGGAGCTCCTACGAGCAGTACTTC	CATRLTSGSSYEQYF
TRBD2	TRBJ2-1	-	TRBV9	TGTGCCAGCAGCGGACGGACTAGCGGAAATATCGCCCATGAGCAGTTCTTC	CASSGRTSGNIAHEQFF
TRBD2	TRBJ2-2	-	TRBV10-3	TGTGCCATCACGCGGACAAGCGGGAGGGACACCGGGGAGCTGTTTTTT	CAITRTSGRDTGELFF
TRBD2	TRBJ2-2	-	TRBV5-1	TGCGCCAGCAGCTCAAGAACTAGCGGGAGTCAGACCGGGGAGCTGTTTTTT	CASSSRTSGSQTGELFF
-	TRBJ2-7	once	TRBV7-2	TGTGCCAGCAGCTTAGGCCTCAGGGGTTCGACTAGCTTCCACGAGCAGTACTTC	CASSLGLRGSTSFHEQYF
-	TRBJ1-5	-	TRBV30	TGTGCCTGGAGTGGGGGGAAGGGAATTCAGCCCCAGCATTTT	CAWSGGKGIQPQHF
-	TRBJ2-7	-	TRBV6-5	TGTGCCAGCAGTTACTCGCTGGGATCCTACGAGCAGTACTTC	CASSYSLGSYEQYF
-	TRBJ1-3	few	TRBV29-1	TGCAGCGTCTCGAACCAGGGAAACACCATATATTTT	CSVSNQGNTIYF
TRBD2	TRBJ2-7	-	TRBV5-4	TGTGCCAGCAGCTTGGGCGGGACTAGCGGGAGGTACGAGCAGTACTTC	CASSLGGTSGRYEQYF
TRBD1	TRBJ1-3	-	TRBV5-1	TGCGCCAGCAGCCCCGGGACAGCTGGAAACACCATATATTTT	CASSPGTAGNTIYF
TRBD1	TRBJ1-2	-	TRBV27	TGTGCCAGCAGTTTATACAGGGGAGGTGGCTACACCTTC	CASSLYRGGGYTF
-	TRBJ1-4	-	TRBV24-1	TGTGCCACCTCGGTGGAGCTATTTGAAAAACTGTTTTTT	CATSVELFEKLFF
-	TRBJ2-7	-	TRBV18	TGTGCCAGCTCTCCCGACAGGACATTTTCCTACGAGCAGTACTTC	CASSPDRTFSYEQYF
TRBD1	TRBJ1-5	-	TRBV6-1	TGTGCCAGCAGTGACCGGGACAGGGGGCTTCAGCCCCAGCATTTT	CASSDRDRGLQPQHF
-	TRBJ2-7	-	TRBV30	TGTGCCTGGAGCCCTGGGTTTGACGAGCAGTACTTC	CAWSPGFDEQYF
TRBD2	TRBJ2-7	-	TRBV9	TGTGCCAGCAGCCCAGGGGACAGCGGGAGGTACGAGCAGTACTTC	CASSPGDSGRYEQYF
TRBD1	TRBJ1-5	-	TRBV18	TGTGCCAGCTCACCCGGACAGGGAAATCAGCCCCAGCATTTT	CASSPGQGNQPQHF
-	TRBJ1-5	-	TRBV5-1	TGCGCCAGCAGCTTGAGCGGGGACCAGCCCCAGCATTTT	CASSLSGDQPQHF
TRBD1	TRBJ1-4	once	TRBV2	TGTGCCAGCAGTCGGGGGACAGGCAATCTTAATGAAAAACTGTTTTTT	CASSRGTGNLNEKLFF
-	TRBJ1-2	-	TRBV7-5	TGTGCCAGAAGCGCCATCTATGGCTACACCTTC	CARSAIYGYTF
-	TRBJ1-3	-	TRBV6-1	TGTGCCAGCAGTGAACTGGGGGGGCTCGGAAACACCATATATTTT	CASSELGGLGNTIYF
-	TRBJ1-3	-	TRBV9	TGTGCCAGCAGCGCCCTACCGTTGAACTCAGGAAACACCATATATTTT	CASSALPLNSGNTIYF
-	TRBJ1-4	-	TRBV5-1	TGCGCCAGCAGCTTGGATGGAGAATCAACTAATGAAAAACTGTTTTTT	CASSLDGESTNEKLFF